The 27 T cell receptor beta chains below all came from one sample that was sequenced in a study of shared clonotypes between healthy human individuals. Assay: immunoSEQ multiplex PCR; the TCRdb copy retains only in-frame clones and omits some. The sample contains more than 400,000 clones, around 73% of which appear only once. The specimen sequenced was PBMCs. The receptor source for this set is a woman in her forties in good health. Some clones in this sample may be carry-over from other donors' samples.

Worth noting for this clone: A much bigger clone sits one base away, suggesting this may be a read error. Other DNA sequences in this sample translate to the same CDR3. The J gene is TRBJ2-5, the V gene TRBV7-3; D is unclear. The V end lost 5 bases, the J end lost 2 bases, and 3 bases lay between the germline ends. The germline gives CDR1 SGHTA, CDR2 FQGTGA. The CDR3 has 11 residues. The CDR3 loop reads CASSLQETQYF. The CDR3 DNA reads as TGTGCCAGCAGCCTACAAGAGACCCAGTACTTC. Full variable domain (outside the CDR3, taken from reference TRBV7-3 and TRBJ2-5): GAGVSQTPSNKVTEKGKYVELRCDPISGHTALYWYRQSLGQGPEFLIYFQGTGAADDSGLPNDRFFAVRPEGSVSTLKIQRTERGDSAVYLCASSLQETQYFGPGTRLLVL.

The chain uses TRBV28 and TRBJ1-5; 7 positions agree with TRBD1. Germline CDR1 is MDHEN and CDR2 is SYDVKM. The CDR3 length is 15 residues. The V and J ends lost 5 bases and 3 bases, in that order; junction bases with no gene match: 7. CDR3 bases: TGTGCCAGCAGTCCGCGACAGGGTTTCAATCAGCCCCAGCATTTT. Translating gives CASSPRQGFNQPQHF. The full variable domain, in which reference TRBV28 and TRBJ1-5 provide the parts outside the CDR3, is DVKVTQSSRYLVKRTGEKVFLECVQDMDHENMFWYRQDPGLGLRLIYFSYDVKMKEKGDIPEGYSVSREKKERFSLILESASTNQTSMYLCASSPRQGFNQPQHFGDGTRLSIL.

The chain carries TRBV7-3 and TRBJ2-7, with D tentatively TRBD1 or TRBD2 (5 bases each). Germline V gene lookup returns CDR1 SGHTA and CDR2 FQGTGA. CDR3 size: 15 residues. V dropped 1 base and J dropped 1 base, with 11 bases sitting between them. CDR3 sequence (DNA): TGTGCCAGCAGCTTAAGTGTGGGGGAATCCTACGAGCAGTACTTC. Its translation is CASSLSVGESYEQYF. Drawing the rest from reference TRBV7-3 and TRBJ2-7, the complete variable domain is GAGVSQTPSNKVTEKGKYVELRCDPISGHTALYWYRQSLGQGPEFLIYFQGTGAADDSGLPNDRFFAVRPEGSVSTLKIQRTERGDSAVYLCASSLSVGESYEQYFGPGTRLTVT.

Comments on this clone: One end of the junction fails to match germline, which may point to a read error. The chain couples TRBV7-7 to TRBJ2-3; D is perhaps TRBD1 (6 bases). Germline CDR1 reads SSHAT; CDR2 reads FNYEAQ (reference sequence). The CDR3 contains 14 residues. The CDR3 nucleotides read TGTGCTAGCAGCACCGGGACAAGCACAGATACGCAGTATTTT. It is translated as CASSTGTSTDTQYF.

The rearrangement joins TRBV6-6 to TRBJ1-3; D call uncertain. This CDR3 comprises 13 residues. Trimming removed 5 bases from V and 4 bases from J, with 9 bases in between. Germline V CDR1 and CDR2: MNHNY, SVGAGI (reference sequence). The CDR3 loop reads CASSVTPGNTIYF. The CDR3 bases are TGTGCCAGCAGTGTCACCCCGGGAAACACCATATATTTT.

The chain joins TRBV4-2 to TRBJ2-3, with a possible D match to TRBD1 (7 bases). The CDR3 contains 16 residues. Looked up from germline, CDR1 is LGHNA and CDR2 is YNFKEQ. The V end lost 1 base, the J end lost 4 bases, and 15 bases lay between the germline ends. The chain's CDR3 is CASSQGEDRPPDTQYF. Here the CDR3 DNA reads TGTGCCAGCAGCCAAGGGGAGGACAGGCCCCCAGATACGCAGTATTTT.

For the CDR3, the DNA is TGTGCCAGCAGTTACGGGGCTGAAGTAAACTATGGCTACACCTTC. Residues: CASSYGAEVNYGYTF. The chain joins TRBV6-5 to TRBJ1-2; TRBD1 is a possible D gene (5 bases). Germline V gene sequence: CDR1 MNHEY, CDR2 SVGAGI. The CDR3 is made up of 15 amino acids. V gave up 2 bases and J gave up 2 bases, with 12 bases separating them.

This clone was picked up a small number of times. The rearrangement links TRBV4-1 to TRBJ2-3; 13 bases line up with TRBD2. Germline values: CDR1 MGHRA, CDR2 YSYEKL. Losses at the gene ends were 0 bases for V and 4 bases for J; bases not matched to a gene: 10. This CDR3 comprises 19 residues. The CDR3 reads CASSQEGLAGSLGADTQYF. CDR3 nucleotide sequence: TGCGCCAGCAGCCAAGAGGGACTAGCGGGATCCCTCGGGGCAGATACGCAGTATTTT.

The chain joins TRBV6-1 to TRBJ1-1; perhaps TRBD1 as D (5 bases). Germline V gene data show CDR1 as MNHNS and CDR2 as SASEGT. The CDR3 is 15 amino acids. V lost 3 bases and J 0 bases, leaving 11 bases between the germline ends. For the CDR3, the DNA is TGTGCCAGCAGTGATCAGGGCTACCTGAACACTGAAGCTTTCTTT. It codes for CASSDQGYLNTEAFF.

CDR3 residues: CATSRDSASGSRRETQYF. In DNA form, the CDR3 reads TGTGCCACCAGCAGAGATTCGGCTAGCGGGAGTCGGCGGGAGACCCAGTACTTC. The chain recombines TRBV15 with TRBJ2-5, with TRBD2 matching 10 bases. The V segment lost 0 bases and the J segment 5 bases; nucleotides outside the gene matches: 12. The CDR3 extends over 18 amino acids. The germline CDR1 and CDR2 sequences are LNHNV and YYDKDF (reference sequence).

V usage is TRBV28 and J usage is TRBJ2-1; either TRBD1 or TRBD2 may supply D (6 bases each). The germline V gene has CDR1 MDHEN and CDR2 SYDVKM. The CDR3 totals 17 residues. Trimming stripped 4 bases from V and 6 bases from J, with 22 bases between. CDR3 sequence (DNA): TGTGCCAGCAGTTACTTGCGCGGGACACCTGGGGGCAATGAGCAGTTCTTC. Protein product: CASSYLRGTPGGNEQFF.

This clone appeared a single time. The chain uses TRBV30 and TRBJ1-4, with D maybe TRBD1 (6 bases). With 8 bases removed from V and 2 bases from J, the gap between germline ends came to 12 bases. Germline V CDR1 and CDR2: GTSNPN, SVGIG (reference sequence). This CDR3 contains 13 residues. The CDR3 here is CAQAGGTNEKLFF. The CDR3, as DNA: TGTGCCCAGGCGGGGGGCACTAATGAAAAACTGTTTTTT.

Notes on this clone: Given a far larger clone just one base away, this is likely a sequencing read error. The chain recombines TRBV25-1 with TRBJ2-7, with D uncertain. CDR3 length: 15 residues. Germline V CDR1 and CDR2: MGHDK, SYGVNS. CDR3 amino acids: CASSGPLENSYERYF. CDR3 in DNA: TGTGCCAGCAGTGGCCCCCTGGAGAACTCCTACGAGCGGTACTTC.

Of note for this clone: One end of the junction does not line up with germline, which may come from a read error. V usage is TRBV7-8 and J usage is TRBJ2-1, with D possibly matching TRBD2 (7 bases). This CDR3 comprises 13 residues. CDR1 is SGHVS, CDR2 FQNEAQ, per germline. In DNA form, the CDR3 reads TGTGCCAGCAGGTTAGGGGGGGGCAATGAGCAGTTCTTC. Amino acids: CASRLGGGNEQFF.

This clone has just one count. The gene calls are TRBV9 and TRBJ2-2, with no clear D. The CDR3 loop spans 14 amino acids. Germline-derived CDR1 and CDR2 are SGDLS and YYNGEE. Trimming cost V 0 bases and J 3 bases, with 6 bases left between them. The CDR3 coding sequence is TGTGCCAGCAGCGTAGGTCTCGACACCGGGGAGCTGTTTTTT. Protein product: CASSVGLDTGELFF. Looking up the rest from reference TRBV9 and TRBJ2-2 gives the full variable domain: DSGVTQTPKHLITATGQRVTLRCSPRSGDLSVYWYQQSLDQGLQFLIQYYNGEERAKGNILERFSAQQFPDLHSELNLSSLELGDSALYFCASSVGLDTGELFFGEGSRLTVL.

This clone was seen more than once but under ten times. This rearrangement joins TRBV5-1 to TRBJ1-2; TRBD1 aligns across 9 bases. This CDR3 spans 14 amino acids. Germline values: CDR1 SGHRS, CDR2 YFSETQ. V gave up 5 bases and J gave up 6 bases; unmatched junction bases: 8. CDR3 protein: CASSTGQGFDGYTF. The CDR3 DNA follows: TGCGCCAGCAGTACGGGACAGGGATTTGATGGCTACACCTTC.

The chain couples TRBV7-6 to TRBJ2-7; TRBD2 is a possible D gene (5 bases). Germline CDR1 SGHVS, CDR2 FNYEAQ. The V gene lost 2 bases and the J gene lost 0 bases, with 17 bases spanning the gap. CDR3 length: 17 amino acids. The CDR3 region is CASSLFSEGLISYEQYF. The DNA of the CDR3 is TGTGCCAGCAGCTTATTCTCAGAAGGACTGATCTCCTACGAGCAGTACTTC.

This clone was seen only once. The chain is built from TRBV9 and TRBJ2-1; no definite D call. Trimming took 3 bases from V and 3 from J, leaving 10 bases between them. Germline values: CDR1 SGDLS, CDR2 YYNGEE. There are 14 residues in the CDR3. CDR3 DNA sequence: TGTGCCAGCAGCGAGGTAAGCTTCTACAATGAGCAGTTCTTC. This gives the protein CASSEVSFYNEQFF.

The CDR3 DNA sequence: TGTGCCAGCAGTGAGGGGACTTTCTACGAGCAGTACTTC. It codes for CASSEGTFYEQYF. The chain carries TRBV6-1 and TRBJ2-7, with D possibly matching TRBD2 (6 bases). This CDR3 contains 13 residues. The germline gives CDR1 MNHNS, CDR2 SASEGT. V lost 3 bases to trimming and J lost 3 bases, with 9 bases between them.

The CDR3 DNA reads as TGTGCCAGCAGCTTGCACAGGGGACTAGCGGGCGCCTCCGGGGAGCTGTTTTTT. Its translation: CASSLHRGLAGASGELFF. This chain joins TRBV7-2 and TRBJ2-2; 12 bases fit TRBD2. The CDR3 consists of 18 residues. Germline V gene lookup returns CDR1 SGHTA and CDR2 FQGNSA. The J segment lost 6 bases and the V segment lost 3 bases, leaving 11 bases of the junction unmatched.

V and J are TRBV2 and TRBJ2-7; 8 positions agree with TRBD2. The CDR3 runs to 16 residues. J lost 3 bases, V lost 4 bases, and 11 bases had no gene match. The germline gives CDR1 SNHLY, CDR2 FYNNEI. The CDR3 here is CASSGQAGAPDYEQYF. Written as DNA, the CDR3 is TGTGCCAGCAGTGGGCAAGCGGGAGCCCCGGACTACGAGCAGTACTTC.

The V and J genes are TRBV30 and TRBJ2-3; TRBD2 matches at 13 bases. The CDR3 runs to 18 residues. V lost 2 bases, J lost 5 bases, and 13 bases stayed unmatched. Germline values: CDR1 GTSNPN, CDR2 SVGIG (reference sequence). CDR3 in DNA: TGTGCCTGGAGTATGGGTCGGACTAGCGGGAGTTTTTTAGATACGCAGTATTTT. This gives the protein CAWSMGRTSGSFLDTQYF. The variable domain in full, with the rest retrieved from reference TRBV30 and TRBJ2-3, is SQTIHQWPATLVQPVGSPLSLECTVEGTSNPNLYWYRQAAGRGLQLLFYSVGIGQISSEVPQNLSASRPQDRQFILSSKKLLLSDSGFYLCAWSMGRTSGSFLDTQYFGPGTRLTVL.

In DNA, the CDR3 is TGTGCCAGCAGCCCCAGGGGCCTAGGAGGGGGCTACACCTTC. Its translation is CASSPRGLGGGYTF. The chain links TRBV7-9 to TRBJ1-2, with D possibly TRBD1 on 6 matching bases. Trimming shortened V by 5 bases and J by 8 bases, and 18 bases separated the two germline ends. CDR3 size: 14 residues. Germline CDR1 and CDR2: SEHNR and FQNEAQ (reference sequence).

Points on this clone: A read error may produce the germline difference seen at one junction end. The chain is built from TRBV7-2 and TRBJ2-1; 10 bases match TRBD2. The germline gives CDR1 SGHTA, CDR2 FQGNSA. The CDR3 sequence is 15 residues long. CDR3 sequence (DNA): TGTGCCAGCAGCCTAGCGGGAGCGGAGTACAATGAGCAGTTCTTC. Its protein product is CASSLAGAEYNEQFF.

The rearrangement links TRBV5-1 to TRBJ1-2; no clear D. Germline CDR1 SGHRS, CDR2 YFSETQ. The CDR3 has 13 residues. Trimming left V 0 bases short and J 6 bases short, with 9 bases between. The DNA for the CDR3 is TGCGCCAGCAGCTTGGGTGGCTCAGATGGCTACACCTTC. It yields the protein CASSLGGSDGYTF. The variable domain in full, with the rest retrieved from reference TRBV5-1 and TRBJ1-2, is KAGVTQTPRYLIKTRGQQVTLSCSPISGHRSVSWYQQTPGQGLQFLFEYFSETQRNKGNFPGRFSGRQFSNSRSEMNVSTLELGDSALYLCASSLGGSDGYTFGSGTRLTVV.

This chain links TRBV11-1 with TRBJ2-5; 12 bases match TRBD1. With 0 bases clipped from V and 4 bases from J, the junction kept 6 bases outside the gene matches. Germline lookup yields CDR1 SGHAT and CDR2 FQDESV (reference sequence). This CDR3 has 17 residues. The CDR3 DNA reads TGTGCCAGCAGCTTAGCGGGGGGACAGGGGGCTGGAGAGACCCAGTACTTC. Translation gives CASSLAGGQGAGETQYF.

The V gene is TRBV7-8, the J gene TRBJ2-5; TRBD1 is a possible D gene (7 bases). V was trimmed by 5 bases and J by 2 bases, leaving 15 bases between them. Looked up from germline, CDR1 is SGHVS and CDR2 is FQNEAQ. This CDR3 has 15 amino acids. CDR3 sequence reads: CASSPTGTLQETQYF. The DNA of the CDR3 is TGTGCCAGCAGCCCGACAGGGACTTTACAAGAGACCCAGTACTTC.